The rows below give T cell receptor beta chains drawn from one sample of a study of blood T cell dynamics during melanoma immunotherapy. Here immunoSEQ multiplex PCR was the method, and the copy in TCRdb shows in-frame clones only, minus some. Altogether some 13,000 clones are present, about 90% being singletons, with the ten largest covering less than 0.2%. The sequences come from effector memory CD8+ T cells from blood, collected from a patient treated with checkpoint blockade. These receptors came from a human donor with melanoma. The CDR3 runs from the conserved cysteine through the conserved F or W. The D gene is left open where the match is weak. Size is omitted from some rows. Given values are once, few, many or a class for expanded clones.

- | TRBJ2-1 | - | TRBV19 | TGTGCCAGTAGTATACGAATCTCCTACAATGAGCAGTTCTTC | CASSIRISYNEQFF
- | TRBJ2-2 | - | TRBV5-1 | TGCGCCAGCAGCTTGGAGGGCGGGGAGCTGTTTTTT | CASSLEGGELFF
- | TRBJ1-5 | - | TRBV19 | TGTGCCAGTAGTATAGTCCAGGGAAGCAATCAGCCCCAGCATTTT | CASSIVQGSNQPQHF
TRBD2 | TRBJ2-2 | - | TRBV28 | TGTGCCAGCAACGGGAGGGCCGTAAGGTGGGAGCTGTTTTTT | CASNGRAVRWELFF
- | TRBJ1-1 | - | TRBV21-1 | TGTGCCACATGGGGGACAGGGGTTGTTGGCACTGAAGCTTTCTTT | CATWGTGVVGTEAFF
- | TRBJ2-2 | - | TRBV25-1 | TGTGCCAGCAGTGGTTCGGCAAGCCCAACCGGGGAGCTGTTTTTT | CASSGSASPTGELFF
- | TRBJ1-1 | few | TRBV5-4 | TGTGCCAGCAGCGAATTGCACACTGAAGCTTTCTTT | CASSELHTEAFF
- | TRBJ2-1 | - | TRBV7-9 | TGTGCCAGCAGCTACGGGAGAAATGAGCAGTTCTTC | CASSYGRNEQFF
- | TRBJ2-7 | - | TRBV28 | TGTGCCAGCAGCCCAAGGGGCGTAGTGTCCTACGAGCAGTACTTC | CASSPRGVVSYEQYF
- | TRBJ1-1 | once | TRBV6-5 | TGTGCCAGCAGTTACTCGGTGGGGACTGAAGCTTTCTTT | CASSYSVGTEAFF
- | TRBJ1-5 | - | TRBV5-1 | TGCGCCAGCAGCTTGGAGGGGCAGCCCCAGCATTTT | CASSLEGQPQHF
TRBD2 | TRBJ2-1 | - | TRBV19 | TGTGCCAGTACCTCGGGGGGAATCAATGAGCAGTTCTTC | CASTSGGINEQFF
- | TRBJ2-2 | - | TRBV7-3 | TGTGCCAGCAGCCCCTCGGGGGTCCACCGACCCGGGGAGCTGTTTTTT | CASSPSGVHRPGELFF
- | TRBJ2-1 | - | TRBV15 | TGTGCCACCAGCAGAGATATGACGGGGAATGAGCAGTTCTTC | CATSRDMTGNEQFF
TRBD1 | TRBJ2-7 | - | TRBV6-5 | TGTGCCAGCAGTCTCGGGACAGGGGGGGGCGAGCAGTACTTC | CASSLGTGGGEQYF
- | TRBJ2-2 | - | TRBV5-1 | TGCGCCAGCAGCACCCAACAGGGCCCCGGGGAGCTGTTTTTT | CASSTQQGPGELFF
TRBD1 | TRBJ2-1 | - | TRBV29-1 | TGCAGCGTTGACAGGGGGACCTACAATGAGCAGTTCTTC | CSVDRGTYNEQFF
- | TRBJ2-5 | - | TRBV30 | TGTGCCTGGCAAGACAATCAGGAGACCCAGTACTTC | CAWQDNQETQYF
- | TRBJ2-7 | - | TRBV28 | TGTGCCAGCAGTTTAGGTGGGAACGAGCAGTACTTC | CASSLGGNEQYF
- | TRBJ2-7 | - | TRBV15 | TGTGCCACCAGCAGAGATTCCTACGAGCAGTACTTC | CATSRDSYEQYF
- | TRBJ1-1 | - | TRBV12-1 | TGTGCCAGCAGCTTTGATCTTCCAGGGAAAAGAGTAAACACTGAAGCTTTCTTT | CASSFDLPGKRVNTEAFF
TRBD2 | TRBJ2-1 | - | TRBV19 | TGTGCCAGTAGTATAGGACTAGCGGGTTACCCCTACAATGAGCAGTTCTTC | CASSIGLAGYPYNEQFF
TRBD1 | TRBJ2-7 | - | TRBV2 | TGTGCCAGCAGTGCCCGGGACAGGTCCTACGAGCAGTACTTC | CASSARDRSYEQYF
- | TRBJ1-4 | - | TRBV5-6 | TGTGCCAGCAGCTTGGTCTCGAATGAAAAACTGTTTTTT | CASSLVSNEKLFF
- | TRBJ1-2 | - | TRBV11-2 | TGTGCCAGCAGCTTTTCACAAGGACCTAACTATGGCTACACCTTC | CASSFSQGPNYGYTF
- | TRBJ1-1 | - | TRBV9 | TGTGCCAGCGGACAGACCCCGATGAACACTGAAGCTTTCTTT | CASGQTPMNTEAFF
- | TRBJ1-5 | - | TRBV27 | TGTGCCAGCAGCCGCCTCATGGGGAAGCATCAGCCCCAGCATTTT | CASSRLMGKHQPQHF
TRBD2 | TRBJ2-3 | - | TRBV2 | TGTGCCAGCAGTGAAGCACTAGCGGGTGCGGATACGCAGTATTTT | CASSEALAGADTQYF
- | TRBJ1-1 | - | TRBV29-1 | TGCAGCGGGGGGGAACTAATGAACACTGAAGCTTTCTTT | CSGGELMNTEAFF
TRBD1 | TRBJ1-3 | - | TRBV5-1 | TGCGCCAGCAGCTTGGGAGAGGCCGGGACAGGGGGCGACGGAAACACCATATATTTT | CASSLGEAGTGGDGNTIYF
- | TRBJ2-7 | - | TRBV29-1 | TGCAGCGTTGGGGGGCCCGCGGGCGGGACAAGCTACGAGCAGTACTTC | CSVGGPAGGTSYEQYF
TRBD1 | TRBJ2-7 | - | TRBV11-2 | TGTGCCAGCAGCTCCCCTACCGGGACAGGGTGGTCCTACGAGCAGTACTTC | CASSSPTGTGWSYEQYF
- | TRBJ2-2 | once | TRBV19 | TGTGCCAGTAGTATAGCAGGGGCCACCGGGGAGCTGTTTTTT | CASSIAGATGELFF